The 16 T cell receptor beta chains in this list originate from one sample, sequenced in a study of cytomegalovirus exposure and HLA in healthy donors (TCRdb year 2017). The library came from the immunoSEQ multiplex PCR assay. For the multiplex PCR, a mixture combining 60 forward primers for TCR Vbeta segments and 13 reverse primers for TCR Jbeta segments was used. As stored in TCRdb, this immuneACCESS dataset retains in-frame rearrangements with V and J assigned. A fraction of the clones does not appear; measured against another copy, unresolved V genes explain less than half of the discrepancy, and the remainder lacks a known reason. Across this sample there are roughly 190,000 clones, with roughly 77% seen only once. Of the sample, more than 3% falls within the top ten clones. The sample was PBMCs. These receptors all stem from a man in his forties in good health and CMV-seropositive.

The V gene is TRBV18, the J gene TRBJ2-5; 13 bases agree with TRBD2. CDR3 size: 17 residues. The junction had 9 bases not matched to a gene; V was cut back by 5 bases and J by 3 bases. Germline CDR1 KGHSH, CDR2 LQKENI. The DNA of the CDR3 is TGTGCCAGCTCAACGACTGAGGGACTAGCGGGGAAAGAGACCCAGTACTTC. This translates into CASSTTEGLAGKETQYF.

This chain links TRBV28 with TRBJ1-5; a weak D match, TRBD1 (6 bases). Germline lookup yields CDR1 MDHEN and CDR2 SYDVKM. The CDR3 totals 16 residues. V lost 8 bases to trimming and J lost 0 bases, with 17 bases between them. CDR3 sequence: CASAPQGHFSNQPQHF. CDR3 nucleotides: TGTGCCAGCGCCCCTCAGGGGCATTTTAGCAATCAGCCCCAGCATTTT.

The chain links TRBV5-8 to TRBJ2-7; TRBD1 agrees at 9 bases. Germline trimming cut 4 bases from V and 2 bases from J; bases unmatched to any gene: 7. This CDR3 is 15 amino acids long. Germline V lookup: CDR1 SGHTS, CDR2 YDEGEE. CDR3: CASSRGTGLTYEQYF. In DNA form, the CDR3 reads TGTGCCAGCAGCCGAGGGACAGGGTTGACCTACGAGCAGTACTTC. Full variable domain (missing parts from reference TRBV5-8 and TRBJ2-7): EAGVTQSPTHLIKTRGQQATLRCSPISGHTSVYWYQQALGLGLQFLLWYDEGEERNRGNFPPRFSGRQFPNYSSELNVNALELEDSALYLCASSRGTGLTYEQYFGPGTRLTVT.

The chain recombines TRBV27 with TRBJ2-7; TRBD1 aligns across 11 bases. The CDR3 runs 14 residues. The trim removed 5 bases at V and 6 bases at J, leaving 6 bases unmatched. Germline values: CDR1 MNHEY, CDR2 SMNVEV (reference sequence). The CDR3 region has the DNA TGTGCCAGCAGTGCGCGCGGGACAGGGGGCGAGCAGTACTTC. Encoded protein: CASSARGTGGEQYF.

The V gene is TRBV5-1, the J gene TRBJ2-1, with 9 bases that match TRBD2. This CDR3 contains 15 residues. Germline assignment: CDR1 SGHRS and CDR2 YFSETQ. J gave up 8 bases and V 1 base, and 7 bases lay outside the gene matches. CDR3 protein: CASSLSSGGTDEQFF. CDR3 nucleotide sequence: TGCGCCAGCAGCTTGTCAAGCGGGGGGACGGATGAGCAGTTCTTC.

The CDR3 region is CASSPSIAGGPDTQYF. CDR3 DNA: TGTGCCAGCAGCCCCTCTATAGCGGGGGGGCCTGATACGCAGTATTTT. The rearrangement joins TRBV5-6 to TRBJ2-3, with TRBD2 identical over 11 bases. Per germline, CDR1 SGHDT and CDR2 YYEEEE. V lost 4 bases to trimming and J lost 6 bases; unmatched junction nucleotides: 10. This CDR3 spans 16 amino acids. The variable domain in full, completed from reference TRBV5-6 and TRBJ2-3, reads DAGVTQSPTHLIKTRGQQVTLRCSPKSGHDTVSWYQQALGQGPQFIFQYYEEEERQRGNFPDRFSGHQFPNYSSELNVNALLLGDSALYLCASSPSIAGGPDTQYFGPGTRLTVL.

J is TRBJ1-1 and V is TRBV6-1; D gene unclear. Per the germline V gene, CDR1 is MNHNS and CDR2 is SASEGT. The CDR3 has 14 amino acids. The V end lost 3 bases, the J end lost 1 base, and 9 bases lay between the germline ends. The CDR3 loop reads CASSETHRNTEAFF. CDR3 DNA sequence: TGTGCCAGCAGTGAGACACACCGGAACACTGAAGCTTTCTTT.

The chain combines TRBV4-2 with TRBJ1-1; D is perhaps TRBD1 (5 bases). Trimming stripped 1 base from V and 3 bases from J, with 9 bases between. The CDR3 is made up of 14 amino acids. The germline gives CDR1 LGHNA, CDR2 YNFKEQ. CDR3: CASSQAGGDTEAFF. The CDR3 region has the DNA TGTGCCAGCAGCCAAGCGGGGGGGGACACTGAAGCTTTCTTT.

J is TRBJ1-6 and V is TRBV2, with 9 bases lining up with TRBD1. The CDR3 is 16 residues long. Losses at the gene ends were 5 bases for V and 7 bases for J; bases not matched to a gene: 9. Per the germline V gene, CDR1 is SNHLY and CDR2 is FYNNEI. The CDR3 loop is CASSKTGGAGNSPLHF. In nucleotides, the CDR3 is TGTGCCAGCAGTAAAACAGGGGGCGCGGGGAATTCACCCCTCCACTTT.

The V gene is TRBV6-1, the J gene TRBJ1-5; 10 nucleotides align to TRBD1. The ends lost 3 bases at V and 6 bases at J; junction bases unmatched: 5. The CDR3 runs to 15 residues. Per the germline V gene, CDR1 is MNHNS and CDR2 is SASEGT. The CDR3: CASSDYGQGGQPQHF. CDR3 in DNA: TGTGCCAGCAGTGATTACGGACAGGGGGGTCAGCCCCAGCATTTT.

V gene TRBV13 combines with J gene TRBJ2-5; 9 nucleotides match TRBD2. The DNA end lines up better with TRBJ2-7; the J call may be wrong. The CDR3 is 14 residues long. Germline V gene lookup returns CDR1 PRHDT and CDR2 FYEKMQ (reference sequence). In DNA, the CDR3 is TGTGCCAGCAGCTCCGCGGGGGGGCCTTACGAGCAGTACTTC. Translated: CASSSAGGPYEQYF.

The chain recombines TRBV18 with TRBJ2-5; perhaps TRBD2 as D (6 bases). Germline-derived CDR1 and CDR2 are KGHSH and LQKENI. Deletions cut 1 base from V and 5 bases from J, with 17 bases between. The CDR3 covers 16 residues. CDR3 coding DNA: TGTGCCAGCTCACCACTGAGTTACGGGGGAGGTGAGACCCAGTACTTC. This sequence encodes CASSPLSYGGGETQYF.

CDR3 nucleotide sequence: TGCGCCAGCAAGGGGACAGGGCCTACCCCCCCCCTCTCCTACGAGCAGTACTTC. Translated, it gives CASKGTGPTPPLSYEQYF. The chain employs TRBV4-1 and TRBJ2-7; 9 bases line up with TRBD1. Germline V gene lookup returns CDR1 MGHRA and CDR2 YSYEKL. This CDR3 contains 18 residues. Germline trimming cut 7 bases from V and 0 bases from J; bases unmatched to any gene: 16.

The gene calls are TRBV2 and TRBJ1-2; a possible D gene is TRBD1 (5 bases). Trimming removed 6 bases from V and 2 bases from J, with 13 bases in between. The germline V gene encodes CDR1 SNHLY and CDR2 FYNNEI. The CDR3 sequence is 14 residues long. CDR3 in amino acids: CASRPDNQNYGYTF. For the CDR3, the DNA is TGTGCCAGCAGACCGGACAACCAAAACTATGGCTACACCTTC.

The V gene is TRBV4-2, the J gene TRBJ2-5, with 11 nucleotides matching TRBD2. The germline CDR1 and CDR2 sequences are LGHNA and YNFKEQ. The CDR3 loop spans 15 amino acids. Trimming cost V 6 bases and J 1 base; bases outside gene matches: 4. CDR3 DNA sequence: TGTGCCAGCAGTCCGACTAGCGGGGTCCAAGAGACCCAGTACTTC. This sequence encodes CASSPTSGVQETQYF.

This chain joins TRBV6-1 and TRBJ1-5; 7 nucleotides align to TRBD1. The J segment lost 4 bases and the V segment lost 4 bases, leaving 7 bases of the junction unmatched. The germline V gene encodes CDR1 MNHNS and CDR2 SASEGT. This CDR3 has 15 residues. CDR3 amino acids: CASSGQGLANQPQHF. DNA of the CDR3: TGTGCCAGCAGTGGACAGGGACTAGCGAATCAGCCCCAGCATTTT.